This TCR beta chain is from a study of shared clonotypes between healthy human individuals. This CDR3 spans 12 amino acids. The V end was cut by 7 bases, the J end by 0 bases, with 9 bases between. Germline V gives CDR1 SQVTM, CDR2 ANQGSEA. Sequencing was performed with immunoSEQ multiplex PCR; in TCRdb, only in-frame clones are kept and a portion is missing. Of 1,400,000 or so clones listed, around 98.5% were seen once; the top ten hold 0.36%. The receptor comes from a man aged 25 to 45 in good health. The rearrangement uses TRBV29-1 and TRBJ2-5; a possible D gene is TRBD1 (5 bases). The specimen sequenced was naive CD4+ T cells sorted from blood. The sample's subset: CD45RA+ positively selected. CDR3 protein: CSGTGYQETQYF. The DNA for the CDR3 is TGCAGCGGAACAGGCTACCAAGAGACCCAGTACTTC.